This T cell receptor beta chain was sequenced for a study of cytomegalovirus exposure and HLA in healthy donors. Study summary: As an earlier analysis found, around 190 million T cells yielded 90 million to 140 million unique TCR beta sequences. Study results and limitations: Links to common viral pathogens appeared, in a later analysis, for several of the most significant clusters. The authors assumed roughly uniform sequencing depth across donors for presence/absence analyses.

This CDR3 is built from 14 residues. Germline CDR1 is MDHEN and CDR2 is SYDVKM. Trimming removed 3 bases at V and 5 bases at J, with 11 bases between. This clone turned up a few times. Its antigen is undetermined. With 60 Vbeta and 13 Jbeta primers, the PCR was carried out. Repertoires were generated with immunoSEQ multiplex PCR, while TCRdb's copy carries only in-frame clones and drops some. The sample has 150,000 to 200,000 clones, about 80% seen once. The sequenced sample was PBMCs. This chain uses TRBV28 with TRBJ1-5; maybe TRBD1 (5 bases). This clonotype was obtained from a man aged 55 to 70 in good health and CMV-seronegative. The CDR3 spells CASSFEQEYQPQHF. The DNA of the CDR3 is TGTGCCAGCAGTTTTGAACAGGAATATCAGCCCCAGCATTTT.